This is a list of T cell receptor beta chains from one sample in a study of Graves' ophthalmopathy and Graves' hyperthyroidism. In TCRdb, the multiplex PCR reads were re-called with MiXCR into one record per CDR3 protein. This table holds hundreds of thousands of distinct CDR3 sequences, 15% found once. The specimen was peripheral blood. These receptors all come from a woman aged 18-35 years with stable Graves' hyperthyroidism. CDR3s leave out the opening cysteine and the closing phenylalanine or tryptophan. Not every row has a clone size; where given, it reads once, few, many or a size class.

clone size,V gene,J gene,CDR3 protein
many,TRBV20-1,TRBJ2-2,SARIEGEGTGELF
few,TRBV5-6,TRBJ2-2,ASSFDLNTGELF
many,TRBV27,TRBJ1-5,ASSPYRGSGNQPQH
many,TRBV19,TRBJ1-1,ASSSWARVQELNTEAF
many,TRBV12-3/TRBV12-4,TRBJ1-2,ASSLEEYGYT
many,TRBV6-1,TRBJ1-3,ASSTGNTIY
many,TRBV29-1,TRBJ1-2,SVDGEGGQFHGYT
many,TRBV11-3,TRBJ1-6,ASSPGTGHNSPLH
many,TRBV27,TRBJ1-1,ASSLSVESSEAF
many,TRBV24-1,TRBJ1-2,ATSDRSGSGYGYT
once,TRBV9,TRBJ1-2,ASSVASSTSLGYT
many,TRBV12-3/TRBV12-4,TRBJ1-3,ASSPGDSGNTIY
-,TRBV6-2/TRBV6-3,TRBJ2-7,ASSYPGLADYEQY
many,TRBV20-1,TRBJ1-1,SARSSQGRTEAF
many,TRBV12-3/TRBV12-4,TRBJ2-7,ASNLGGHSYEQY
-,TRBV7-8,TRBJ2-5,ASSLIKETQY
many,TRBV10-3,TRBJ1-1,AISVGGREAF
many,TRBV6-4,TRBJ2-7,ASKGLAGGDSLYEQY
-,TRBV18,TRBJ1-2,ASSPPTVNYGYT
-,TRBV11-3,TRBJ1-5,ASSFQDSPILPQH
many,TRBV6-2/TRBV6-3,TRBJ1-1,ASSSRDRGFGF
many,TRBV6-2/TRBV6-3,TRBJ1-5,ASSYSRGAAQH
-,TRBV6-5,TRBJ1-4,ASSYAGLLF
few,TRBV20-1,TRBJ1-5,SARVAGGSSHSNQPQH
many,TRBV18,TRBJ2-5,ASSQTAREETQY
many,TRBV12-3/TRBV12-4,TRBJ2-7,ASSLGGRGNEQY
many,TRBV20-1,TRBJ2-7,SASRGSGGNYEQY
-,TRBV12-3/TRBV12-4,TRBJ1-1,ASRQPGHPNTEAF
many,TRBV20-1,TRBJ1-1,SAPPTRGGVNTEAF
many,TRBV11-2,TRBJ2-7,ASSFSGLALTYEQY
many,TRBV6-1,TRBJ1-2,ASSENTIYGYT
-,TRBV2,TRBJ2-7,ASTFWGGHEQY
many,TRBV20-1,TRBJ2-7,SARDLARVQLSQY
many,TRBV5-1,TRBJ1-2,ASSRDRGTYGYT
many,TRBV20-1,TRBJ2-5,SARDGAGSQETQY
many,TRBV29-1,TRBJ1-1,SVRRSDTEAF
many,TRBV11-2,TRBJ1-1,ASSLENLKEPPLTNTEAF